These T cell receptor beta chains were read from a single sample in a study of blood T cells in healthy people across ages. TCRdb called the 5' RACE reads again in MiXCR, with one record for every CDR3 protein. The sample includes around 1,000,000 distinct CDR3 sequences, less than 25% of them seen just once. The same sample was also used in a study of T cells of mothers and their children.

Sample: blood. These receptors all stem from a girl aged 2 to 10 in good health. Each CDR3 is given with its conserved first and last residue. Each record gives: J gene, V gene, clone size, D gene, CDR3 DNA, CDR3 protein. D genes are given only for firm matches. Size tells how often a clone was seen (once, few, many) or the class of an expanded clone, and some rows leave it out.

j_gene: TRBJ2-7; v_gene: TRBV28; abundance: -; d_gene: TRBD2; CDR3nt: TGTGCCAGCAGTTTTGCGGGAGGCAACTCCTACGAGCAGTACTTC; CDR3aa: CASSFAGGNSYEQYF
j_gene: TRBJ2-3; v_gene: TRBV12-3/TRBV12-4; abundance: -; d_gene: TRBD2; CDR3nt: TGTGCCAGCAGTTCCGGGACTAGCGGGAAGGGACATACGCAGTATTTT; CDR3aa: CASSSGTSGKGHTQYF
j_gene: TRBJ2-5; v_gene: TRBV7-9; abundance: -; d_gene: -; CDR3nt: TGTGCCAGCAGCTTAGCTGGGACTGGTCAAGAGACCCAGTACTTC; CDR3aa: CASSLAGTGQETQYF
j_gene: TRBJ1-5; v_gene: TRBV7-2; abundance: few; d_gene: TRBD1; CDR3nt: TGTGCCAGCAGCTTATCGCCTAACAGGGGAGATCAGCCCCAGCATTTT; CDR3aa: CASSLSPNRGDQPQHF
j_gene: TRBJ2-7; v_gene: TRBV18; abundance: -; d_gene: -; CDR3nt: TGTGCCAGCTCACCCCGGACAGAAAACAGCTACGAGCAGTACTTC; CDR3aa: CASSPRTENSYEQYF
j_gene: TRBJ2-5; v_gene: TRBV29-1; abundance: -; d_gene: -; CDR3nt: TGCAGCGTTGGGGGGACCGACCCGGAAGAGACCCAGTACTTC; CDR3aa: CSVGGTDPEETQYF
j_gene: TRBJ2-3; v_gene: TRBV5-6; abundance: -; d_gene: TRBD2; CDR3nt: TGTGCCAGCAGCCTCCCATTGACTAGCCAAATCACAGATACGCAGTATTTT; CDR3aa: CASSLPLTSQITDTQYF
j_gene: TRBJ2-5; v_gene: TRBV2; abundance: few; d_gene: -; CDR3nt: TGTGCCAGCCGCGGGACACTACAAGAGACCCAGTACTTC; CDR3aa: CASRGTLQETQYF
j_gene: TRBJ2-7; v_gene: TRBV5-1; abundance: -; d_gene: -; CDR3nt: TGCGCCAGCAGCTTGGCAGACCTTAGCTCCTACGAGCAGTACTTC; CDR3aa: CASSLADLSSYEQYF
j_gene: TRBJ2-5; v_gene: TRBV5-1; abundance: few; d_gene: TRBD1; CDR3nt: TGCGCCAGCAGCTCCCGGGACAGGGGGCAGGTTACGCAAGAGACCCAGTACTTC; CDR3aa: CASSSRDRGQVTQETQYF
j_gene: TRBJ1-1; v_gene: TRBV7-9; abundance: -; d_gene: -; CDR3nt: TGTGCCAGCAGCTTATGGACCAACACTGAAGCTTTCTTT; CDR3aa: CASSLWTNTEAFF
j_gene: TRBJ1-1; v_gene: TRBV12-3/TRBV12-4; abundance: -; d_gene: -; CDR3nt: TGTGCCAGCAGTTTTCATGGTACGGGAGCCACTGAAGCTTTCTTT; CDR3aa: CASSFHGTGATEAFF
j_gene: TRBJ2-5; v_gene: TRBV29-1; abundance: -; d_gene: -; CDR3nt: TGCGGCCACCGCGGGATTGAGACCCAGTACTTC; CDR3aa: CGHRGIETQYF
j_gene: TRBJ2-5; v_gene: TRBV20-1; abundance: -; d_gene: -; CDR3nt: TGCAGTGCCGCGACCGACGCTGTGGGTGAGACCCAGTACTTC; CDR3aa: CSAATDAVGETQYF
j_gene: TRBJ2-5; v_gene: TRBV12-3/TRBV12-4; abundance: -; d_gene: TRBD2; CDR3nt: TGTGCCAGCAGTCCGATAGCGGGAGGCCGGGGGGAGACCCAGTGCTTC; CDR3aa: CASSPIAGGRGETQCF
j_gene: TRBJ1-3; v_gene: TRBV29-1; abundance: few; d_gene: -; CDR3nt: TGCAGCTACGTCCCGCTGGGAGGTGGAAACACCATATATTTT; CDR3aa: CSYVPLGGGNTIYF
j_gene: TRBJ2-7; v_gene: TRBV11-1; abundance: -; d_gene: -; CDR3nt: TGTGCCAGCAGCTTAGACGGGGGTAAGCAGTACTTC; CDR3aa: CASSLDGGKQYF
j_gene: TRBJ2-1; v_gene: TRBV7-3; abundance: -; d_gene: -; CDR3nt: TGTGCCAGCAGCTTAAAAGGGGACCCCTACAATGAGCAGTTCTTC; CDR3aa: CASSLKGDPYNEQFF
j_gene: TRBJ2-1; v_gene: TRBV7-3; abundance: -; d_gene: TRBD2; CDR3nt: TGTGCCAGCAGGTCCGGGACTAGCAATGAGCAGTTCTTC; CDR3aa: CASRSGTSNEQFF
j_gene: TRBJ2-4; v_gene: TRBV5-1; abundance: few; d_gene: -; CDR3nt: TGCGCCAGCAGCTTGAGTCCCGGGGGAGACATTCAGTACTTC; CDR3aa: CASSLSPGGDIQYF
j_gene: TRBJ2-7; v_gene: TRBV12-3/TRBV12-4; abundance: few; d_gene: TRBD2; CDR3nt: TGTGCCAGCACTAACTCGGGGGGACCGACCTACGAGCAGTACTTC; CDR3aa: CASTNSGGPTYEQYF
j_gene: TRBJ1-1; v_gene: TRBV21-1; abundance: few; d_gene: -; CDR3nt: TGTGCCAGCAGCCCCCGCAGGGCAGATGAAGCTTTCTTT; CDR3aa: CASSPRRADEAFF
j_gene: TRBJ2-5; v_gene: TRBV7-9; abundance: -; d_gene: -; CDR3nt: TGTGCCAGCGGCTTATTCACTCCACAAGAGACCCAGTACTTC; CDR3aa: CASGLFTPQETQYF
j_gene: TRBJ1-6; v_gene: TRBV27; abundance: few; d_gene: TRBD1; CDR3nt: TGTGCCAGCAGTCCCTCGGGACAGGGCCTCTATAATTCACCCCTCCACTTT; CDR3aa: CASSPSGQGLYNSPLHF
j_gene: TRBJ2-5; v_gene: TRBV2; abundance: -; d_gene: -; CDR3nt: TGTGCCAGCAGAAAGGGGATCCTCGGAGAGACCCAGTACTTC; CDR3aa: CASRKGILGETQYF
j_gene: TRBJ2-5; v_gene: TRBV12-3/TRBV12-4; abundance: -; d_gene: TRBD2; CDR3nt: TGTGCCAGCAGTAACCAGGAGGGCGGGAGAGAGACCCAGTACTTC; CDR3aa: CASSNQEGGRETQYF
j_gene: TRBJ2-7; v_gene: TRBV7-9; abundance: -; d_gene: -; CDR3nt: TGTTCCAACAGCTTCGCGACCTACGAGCAGTACTTC; CDR3aa: CSNSFATYEQYF
j_gene: TRBJ2-1; v_gene: TRBV20-1; abundance: -; d_gene: -; CDR3nt: TGCAGTGCTGTGACTCGCAACTCGTACAATGAGCAGTTCTTC; CDR3aa: CSAVTRNSYNEQFF
j_gene: TRBJ1-1; v_gene: TRBV4-1; abundance: few; d_gene: -; CDR3nt: TGCGCCAGCAGCCTTCAGGTCTGGAACACCGAAGCTTTCTTT; CDR3aa: CASSLQVWNTEAFF
j_gene: TRBJ2-1; v_gene: TRBV12-3/TRBV12-4; abundance: few; d_gene: TRBD2; CDR3nt: TGTGCCAGCAGTTCCACTACTAGCGTTTCCTACAATGAGCAGTTCTTC; CDR3aa: CASSSTTSVSYNEQFF
j_gene: TRBJ2-1; v_gene: TRBV28; abundance: -; d_gene: -; CDR3nt: TGTGCCAGCAGCCCCCTGGGCATCTACAATGAGCAGTTCTTC; CDR3aa: CASSPLGIYNEQFF
j_gene: TRBJ2-3; v_gene: TRBV5-5; abundance: -; d_gene: TRBD1; CDR3nt: TGTGCCGGCAGCAGTGGGACAGGGGCAATCTTTGTGGCGGATACGCAGTATTTT; CDR3aa: CAGSSGTGAIFVADTQYF
j_gene: TRBJ2-1; v_gene: TRBV7-2; abundance: -; d_gene: TRBD2; CDR3nt: TGTGCCAGCAGCTTATCATCTAGCGGGGGGGCCGGGGACCCCTACAATGAGCAGTTCTTC; CDR3aa: CASSLSSSGGAGDPYNEQFF
j_gene: TRBJ2-5; v_gene: TRBV12-3/TRBV12-4; abundance: -; d_gene: TRBD2; CDR3nt: TGTGCCAGCGATCATAGCGGGAGGATGGAGACCCAGTACTTC; CDR3aa: CASDHSGRMETQYF
j_gene: TRBJ2-1; v_gene: TRBV4-1; abundance: -; d_gene: -; CDR3nt: TGCGCCAGCAGCCAATCCCAGGGTCTGGGTCAGCAGTTCTTC; CDR3aa: CASSQSQGLGQQFF
j_gene: TRBJ2-7; v_gene: TRBV28; abundance: few; d_gene: TRBD1; CDR3nt: TGTGCCAGCAGTTCACATCGGGGGGACAGGGAGGGCGAGCAGTACTTC; CDR3aa: CASSSHRGDREGEQYF
j_gene: TRBJ2-4; v_gene: TRBV6-1; abundance: few; d_gene: TRBD1; CDR3nt: TGTGCCAGCAGCGAACCGTCCGGGACAGGCAACATTCAGTACTTC; CDR3aa: CASSEPSGTGNIQYF
j_gene: TRBJ2-2; v_gene: TRBV20-1; abundance: few; d_gene: TRBD1; CDR3nt: TGCAGTGCTAGAGCCCCAGGGGGCGACGGCACCGGGGAGCTGTTTTTT; CDR3aa: CSARAPGGDGTGELFF
j_gene: TRBJ1-6; v_gene: TRBV21-1; abundance: -; d_gene: -; CDR3nt: TGTGCCAGCAGCAATGGGGGGAATTCACCCCTCCACTTT; CDR3aa: CASSNGGNSPLHF
j_gene: TRBJ2-3; v_gene: TRBV6-2/TRBV6-3; abundance: -; d_gene: -; CDR3nt: TGTGCCAGCAGTTACTCAGGGGTAGCCCATATTAGCACAGATACGCAGTATTTT; CDR3aa: CASSYSGVAHISTDTQYF
j_gene: TRBJ2-7; v_gene: TRBV29-1; abundance: few; d_gene: TRBD1; CDR3nt: TGCAGCGTTGTAAAGGGGACAGCCTACGAGCAGTACTTC; CDR3aa: CSVVKGTAYEQYF
j_gene: TRBJ1-4; v_gene: TRBV7-8; abundance: -; d_gene: -; CDR3nt: TGTGCCAGCAGCCCTGGCGGACAGATCAATGAAAAACTGTTTTTT; CDR3aa: CASSPGGQINEKLFF
j_gene: TRBJ1-3; v_gene: TRBV6-5; abundance: -; d_gene: -; CDR3nt: TGTGCCAGCAAGCAGCTCTCTGGAAACACCATATATTTT; CDR3aa: CASKQLSGNTIYF
j_gene: TRBJ1-1; v_gene: TRBV10-3; abundance: -; d_gene: TRBD1; CDR3nt: TGTGCCGTAAGGGACAGGGCAGGCACTGAAGCTTTCTTT; CDR3aa: CAVRDRAGTEAFF
j_gene: TRBJ1-2; v_gene: TRBV6-5; abundance: -; d_gene: -; CDR3nt: TGTGCCAGCAGTTATGGGGGAGCGTTGAAGGGCCTGGGCTACACCTTC; CDR3aa: CASSYGGALKGLGYTF
j_gene: TRBJ2-7; v_gene: TRBV28; abundance: few; d_gene: -; CDR3nt: TGTGCCAGCAGTTTCAATTGGGGGGCGATCTACGAGCAGTACTTC; CDR3aa: CASSFNWGAIYEQYF
j_gene: TRBJ2-1; v_gene: TRBV12-3/TRBV12-4; abundance: few; d_gene: TRBD2; CDR3nt: TGTGCCAGCAGCCCCAGCGGGAGCGGGTTCTTC; CDR3aa: CASSPSGSGFF
j_gene: TRBJ2-5; v_gene: TRBV29-1; abundance: few; d_gene: -; CDR3nt: TGCAGCGGGGGACTCTTAGAGACCCAGTACTTC; CDR3aa: CSGGLLETQYF
j_gene: TRBJ1-1; v_gene: TRBV7-3; abundance: -; d_gene: -; CDR3nt: TGTGCCAGCAGCTTGAGGGGGGACACAGAGGAAGCTTTCTTT; CDR3aa: CASSLRGDTEEAFF
j_gene: TRBJ1-5; v_gene: TRBV5-6; abundance: -; d_gene: -; CDR3nt: TGTGCCAGCAGTTATTGGGGTCTGGATCAGCCCCAGCATTTT; CDR3aa: CASSYWGLDQPQHF
j_gene: TRBJ2-4; v_gene: TRBV5-6; abundance: -; d_gene: TRBD1; CDR3nt: TGTGCCAGCAGCTGGCAGGGGGCATCGGACATTCAGTACTTC; CDR3aa: CASSWQGASDIQYF
j_gene: TRBJ2-1; v_gene: TRBV7-2; abundance: -; d_gene: -; CDR3nt: TGTGCCAGCAGCCAACTCGGGGTTGACGAGCAGTTCTTC; CDR3aa: CASSQLGVDEQFF
j_gene: TRBJ2-7; v_gene: TRBV2; abundance: -; d_gene: -; CDR3nt: TGTGCCAGCAGTGGAGGATTAAACTACGAGCAGTACTTC; CDR3aa: CASSGGLNYEQYF